This T cell receptor (beta chain) emerged from a study of T cell repertoires in cytomegalovirus infection. In the study overall: Recently described HLA-C-restricted plus well-studied HLA-B-restricted CMV epitopes were used. Public TCR beta signatures indicated both CMV infection and matching HLA type. Broader study findings: CMV carriers with the relevant HLA were identified by cumulative public TCR beta family frequency. Clonotype analysis showed dominance of the ex vivo response by HLA-C-restricted CMV-specific TCR beta clonotypes.

Using its own MiXCR run on the reads, TCRdb lists one record per CDR3 protein. The sample contains around 300,000 distinct CDR3 sequences, 25% of which appear only once. This clonotype showed up just a few times. The antigen is not known. This receptor was identified in a human donor in good health (CMV status not recorded). Some clones in this sample may be carry-over from other donors' samples. Sequencing was performed on cultured PBMCs, taken from culture after CMV antigen stimulation.

In DNA form, the CDR3 reads TGCGCCAGCAGCCAAGTGGTAGCGGGAGTTTGGACCGGGGAGCTGTTTTTT. It is translated as CASSQVVAGVWTGELFF. The chain joins TRBV4-1 to TRBJ2-2; 9 bases agree with TRBD2. Per the germline V gene, CDR1 is MGHRA and CDR2 is YSYEKL. The CDR3 sequence is 17 residues long. The V and J ends lost 1 base and 5 bases, in that order; junction bases with no gene match: 8.